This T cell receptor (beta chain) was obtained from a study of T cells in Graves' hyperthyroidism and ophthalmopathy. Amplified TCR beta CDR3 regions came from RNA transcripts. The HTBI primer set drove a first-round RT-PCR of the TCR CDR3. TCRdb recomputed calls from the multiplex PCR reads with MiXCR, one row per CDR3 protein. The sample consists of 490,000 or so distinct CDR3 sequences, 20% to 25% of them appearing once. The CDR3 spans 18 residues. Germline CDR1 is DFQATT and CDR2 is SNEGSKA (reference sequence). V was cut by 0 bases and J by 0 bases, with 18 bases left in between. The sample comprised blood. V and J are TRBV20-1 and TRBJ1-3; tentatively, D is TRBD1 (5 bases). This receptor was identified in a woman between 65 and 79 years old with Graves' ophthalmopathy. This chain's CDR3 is CSARDHRTSLLSGNTIYF. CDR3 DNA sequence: TGCAGTGCTAGAGATCACAGGACTAGTCTTCTCTCTGGAAACACCATATATTTT.